This passage covers 8 T cell receptor beta chains from one sample sequenced in a study of blood T cell repertoires in COVID-19. This table comes from immunoSEQ multiplex PCR, and its TCRdb copy is limited to in-frame clones, with some not included. Altogether 200,000 to 250,000 clones are present, 82% being singletons, with the ten largest covering under 8.5%. The material sequenced was peripheral blood. These receptors were taken from a woman aged 80 or older with COVID-19, enrolled during active disease.

Here the CDR3 DNA reads TGCGCCAGCATGGAGCGGGGCGCCTACAATGAGCAGTTCTTC. It codes for CASMERGAYNEQFF. The rearrangement uses TRBV10-2 and TRBJ2-1; 7 bases agree with TRBD2. V lost 7 bases and J lost 2; bases outside the gene matches: 5. This CDR3 has 14 residues. Per germline, CDR1 WSHSY and CDR2 SAAADI.

This clone was observed a few times. V and J are TRBV7-9 and TRBJ1-2; D not resolved. Germline CDR1 reads SEHNR; CDR2 reads FQNEAQ (reference sequence). Trimming took 4 bases from V and 7 from J, leaving 19 bases between them. The CDR3 loop spans 15 amino acids. CDR3: CASSSREGLASGYTF. The CDR3 nucleotides read TGTGCCAGCAGCTCCCGTGAGGGTCTCGCCTCTGGCTACACCTTC.

V is TRBV11-2 and J is TRBJ1-5; maybe TRBD1 (5 bases). Trimming shortened V by 0 bases and J by 4 bases, and 7 bases separated the two germline ends. Per the germline V gene, CDR1 is SGHAT and CDR2 is FQNNGV. This CDR3 comprises 14 residues. The CDR3 DNA sequence: TGTGCCAGCAGCTTAGACAGGGATAATCAGCCCCAGCATTTT. It is translated as CASSLDRDNQPQHF.

The chain couples TRBV7-2 to TRBJ1-1; 7 bases are a match to TRBD1. Germline trimming cut 5 bases from V and 7 bases from J; bases unmatched to any gene: 7. Germline V lookup: CDR1 SGHTA, CDR2 FQGNSA. There are 13 residues in the CDR3. CDR3 in amino acids: CASSPRGRGEAFF. As DNA, the CDR3 is TGTGCCAGCAGCCCTAGGGGGCGCGGTGAAGCTTTCTTT.

The V call is TRBV5-6, the J call TRBJ1-1; no clear D gene. CDR1 SGHDT and CDR2 YYEEEE come from the germline V gene. The CDR3 loop spans 12 amino acids. V lost 5 bases to trimming and J lost 1 base, with 6 bases between them. The CDR3 region is CASRRRNTEAFF. The CDR3 nucleotides are TGTGCCAGCAGGCGAAGGAACACTGAAGCTTTCTTT.

The V and J genes are TRBV7-9 and TRBJ2-5, with 8 bases lining up with TRBD1. The CDR3 has 15 residues. V shed 1 base and J 3 bases; nucleotides not matched to a gene: 4. The germline V gene encodes CDR1 SEHNR and CDR2 FQNEAQ (reference sequence). The CDR3 spells CASSLVMGQEETQYF. CDR3 bases: TGTGCCAGCAGCTTAGTTATGGGACAGGAAGAGACCCAGTACTTC.

V gene TRBV10-3 combines with J gene TRBJ1-5; 7 bases are a match to TRBD1. There are 12 residues in the CDR3. Germline V gives CDR1 ENHRY, CDR2 SYGVKD. With V trimmed by 10 bases and J by 2 bases, 2 bases remained unmatched. The CDR3 sequence is CASGTGNQPQHF. The CDR3 DNA is TGTGCCAGTGGGACAGGCAATCAGCCCCAGCATTTT.

The chain recombines TRBV6-4 with TRBJ1-2; D remains unclear. The CDR3 sequence is 13 residues long. V was shortened by 7 bases and J by 3 bases, with 12 bases between the two germline ends. The germline V gene has CDR1 MRHNA and CDR2 SNTAGT. CDR3 nucleotides: TGTGCCAGCACTGTGACACGGCACTATGGCTACACCTTC. Its translation is CASTVTRHYGYTF.